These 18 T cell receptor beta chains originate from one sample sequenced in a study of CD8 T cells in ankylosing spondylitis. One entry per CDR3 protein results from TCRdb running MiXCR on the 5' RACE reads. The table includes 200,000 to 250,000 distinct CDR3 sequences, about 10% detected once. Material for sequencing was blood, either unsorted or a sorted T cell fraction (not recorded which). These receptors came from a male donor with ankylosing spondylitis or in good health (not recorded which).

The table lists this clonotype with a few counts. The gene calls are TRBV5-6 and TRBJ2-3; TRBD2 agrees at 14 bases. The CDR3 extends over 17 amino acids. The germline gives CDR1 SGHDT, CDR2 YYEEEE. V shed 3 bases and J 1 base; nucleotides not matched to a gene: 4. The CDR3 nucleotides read TGTGCCAGCAGCTCCAGACTAGCGGGGGGGCGCACAGATACGCAGTATTTT. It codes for CASSSRLAGGRTDTQYF.

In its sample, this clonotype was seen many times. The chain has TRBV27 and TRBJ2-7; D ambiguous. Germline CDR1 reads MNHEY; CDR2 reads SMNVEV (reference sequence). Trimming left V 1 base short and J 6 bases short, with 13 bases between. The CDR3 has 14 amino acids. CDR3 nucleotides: TGTGCCAGCAGTTTATTAGGGCGAGCAGTCGAGCAGTACTTC. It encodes CASSLLGRAVEQYF.

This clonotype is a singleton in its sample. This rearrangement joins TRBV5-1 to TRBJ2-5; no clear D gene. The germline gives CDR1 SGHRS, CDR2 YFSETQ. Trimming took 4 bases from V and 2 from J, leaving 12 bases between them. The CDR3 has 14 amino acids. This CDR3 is CASSRRGAQETQYF. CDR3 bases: TGCGCCAGCAGCCGACGAGGCGCGCAAGAGACCCAGTACTTC.

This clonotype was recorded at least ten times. DNA of the CDR3: TGTGCCAGCAGTCCCCCGGCGGCCGGGGAGCTGTTTTTT. Protein: CASSPPAAGELFF. The chain combines TRBV27 with TRBJ2-2; D remains ambiguous. The germline V gene encodes CDR1 MNHEY and CDR2 SMNVEV (reference sequence). V was cut by 5 bases and J by 6 bases, with 10 bases left in between. CDR3 length: 13 amino acids.

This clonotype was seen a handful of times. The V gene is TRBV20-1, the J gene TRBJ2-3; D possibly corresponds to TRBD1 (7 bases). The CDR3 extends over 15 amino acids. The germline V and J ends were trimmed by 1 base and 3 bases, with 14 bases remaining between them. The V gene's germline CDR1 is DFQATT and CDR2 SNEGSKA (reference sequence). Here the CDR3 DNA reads TGCAGTGCTAGAGGAGAGACAGGGAGGACAGATACGCAGTATTTT. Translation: CSARGETGRTDTQYF.

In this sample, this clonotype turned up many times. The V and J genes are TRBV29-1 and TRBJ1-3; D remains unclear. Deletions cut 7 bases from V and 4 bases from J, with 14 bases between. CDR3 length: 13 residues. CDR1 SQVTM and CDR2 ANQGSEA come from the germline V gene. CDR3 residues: CSARESYGNTIYF. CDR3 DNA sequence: TGCAGCGCAAGAGAGTCATACGGAAACACCATATATTTT.

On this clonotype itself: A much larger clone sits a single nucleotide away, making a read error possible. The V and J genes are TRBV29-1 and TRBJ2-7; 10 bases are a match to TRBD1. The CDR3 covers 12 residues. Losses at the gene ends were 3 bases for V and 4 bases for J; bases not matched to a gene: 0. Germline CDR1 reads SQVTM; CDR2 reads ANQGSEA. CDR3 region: CSVEGQGYEQYF. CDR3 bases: TGCAGCGTTGAGGGACAGGGGTACGAGCAGTACTTC.

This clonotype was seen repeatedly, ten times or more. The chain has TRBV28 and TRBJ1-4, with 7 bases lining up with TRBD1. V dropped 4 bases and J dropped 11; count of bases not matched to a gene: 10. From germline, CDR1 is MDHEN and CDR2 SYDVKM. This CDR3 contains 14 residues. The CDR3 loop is CASSSTGSVRKLFF. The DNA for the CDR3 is TGTGCCAGCAGTTCGACAGGGTCAGTACGGAAACTGTTTTTT.

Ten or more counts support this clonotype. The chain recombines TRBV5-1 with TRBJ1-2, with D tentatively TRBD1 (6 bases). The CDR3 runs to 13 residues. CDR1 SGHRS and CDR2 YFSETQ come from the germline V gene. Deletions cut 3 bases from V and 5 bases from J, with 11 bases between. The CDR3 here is CASSYDRSYGYTF. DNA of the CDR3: TGCGCCAGCAGCTACGACAGGTCATATGGCTACACCTTC.

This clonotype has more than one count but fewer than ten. CDR3 sequence reads: CASSQYSPYEQYF. The DNA for the CDR3 is TGTGCCAGCAGCCAATACAGTCCCTACGAGCAGTACTTC. The V gene is TRBV3-1, the J gene TRBJ2-7; D not resolved. The V gene's germline CDR1 is LGHDT and CDR2 YNNKEL (reference sequence). The V end lost 2 bases, the J end lost 2 bases, and 7 bases lay between the germline ends. This CDR3 is built from 13 residues.

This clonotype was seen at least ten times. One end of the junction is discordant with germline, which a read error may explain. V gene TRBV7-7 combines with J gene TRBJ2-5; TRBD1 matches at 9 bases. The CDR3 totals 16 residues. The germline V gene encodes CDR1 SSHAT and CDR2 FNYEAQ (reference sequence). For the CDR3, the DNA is TGTGCTAGCAGCTTAGCCGGGACAGGGTCGAGGGAGACCCAGTACTTC. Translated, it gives CASSLAGTGSRETQYF.

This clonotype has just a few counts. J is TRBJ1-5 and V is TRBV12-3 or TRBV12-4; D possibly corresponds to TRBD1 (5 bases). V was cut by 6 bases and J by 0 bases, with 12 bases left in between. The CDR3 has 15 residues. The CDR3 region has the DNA TGTGCCAGCAGGGAGCGGGGGTTTAGCAATCAGCCCCAGCATTTT. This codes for CASRERGFSNQPQHF.

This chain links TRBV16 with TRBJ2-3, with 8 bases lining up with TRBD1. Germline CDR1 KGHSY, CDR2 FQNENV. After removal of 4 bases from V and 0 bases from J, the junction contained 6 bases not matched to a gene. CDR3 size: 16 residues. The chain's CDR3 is CASSLTGGLSTDTQYF. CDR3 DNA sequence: TGTGCCAGCAGCCTCACAGGGGGTTTGAGCACAGATACGCAGTATTTT.

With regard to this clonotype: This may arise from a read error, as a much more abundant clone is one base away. CDR3 loop: CASSLAGGAYEQDF. DNA for the CDR3: TGCGCCAGCAGCTTGGCAGGGGGTGCCTACGAGCAGGACTTC. This chain uses TRBV5-1 with TRBJ2-7, with TRBD1 matching 7 bases. This CDR3 is 14 amino acids long. Germline V CDR1 and CDR2: SGHRS, YFSETQ.

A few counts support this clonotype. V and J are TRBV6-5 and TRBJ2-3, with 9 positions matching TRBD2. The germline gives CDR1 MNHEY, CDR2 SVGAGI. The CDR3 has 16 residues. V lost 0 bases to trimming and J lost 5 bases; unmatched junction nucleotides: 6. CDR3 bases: TGTGCCAGCAGTTACTCGATTAGCGGGGGAGGAGATACGCAGTATTTT. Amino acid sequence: CASSYSISGGGDTQYF.

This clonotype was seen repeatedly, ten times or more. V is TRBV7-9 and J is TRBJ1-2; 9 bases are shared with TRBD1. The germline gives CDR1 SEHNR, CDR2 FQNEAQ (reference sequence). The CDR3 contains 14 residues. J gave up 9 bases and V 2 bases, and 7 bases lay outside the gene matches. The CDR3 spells CASSLLFGTGSYTF. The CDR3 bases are TGTGCCAGCAGCTTACTGTTTGGGACAGGGAGCTACACCTTC.

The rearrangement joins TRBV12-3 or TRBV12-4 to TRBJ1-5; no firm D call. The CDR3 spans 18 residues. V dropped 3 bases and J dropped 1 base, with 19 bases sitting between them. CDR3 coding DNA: TGTGCCAGCAGTTTTGGTCTCGAACTTAGGTGGAGCAATCAGCCCCAGCATTTT. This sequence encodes CASSFGLELRWSNQPQHF.

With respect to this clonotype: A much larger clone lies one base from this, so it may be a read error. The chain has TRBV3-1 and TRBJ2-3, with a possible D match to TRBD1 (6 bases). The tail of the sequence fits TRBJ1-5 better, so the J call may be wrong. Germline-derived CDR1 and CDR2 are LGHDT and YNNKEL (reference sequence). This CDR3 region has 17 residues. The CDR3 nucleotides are TGTGCCAGCAGCCATCTCTCAGGAGGGGGGAGCACAGATACGCAGCATTTT. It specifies CASSHLSGGGSTDTQHF.